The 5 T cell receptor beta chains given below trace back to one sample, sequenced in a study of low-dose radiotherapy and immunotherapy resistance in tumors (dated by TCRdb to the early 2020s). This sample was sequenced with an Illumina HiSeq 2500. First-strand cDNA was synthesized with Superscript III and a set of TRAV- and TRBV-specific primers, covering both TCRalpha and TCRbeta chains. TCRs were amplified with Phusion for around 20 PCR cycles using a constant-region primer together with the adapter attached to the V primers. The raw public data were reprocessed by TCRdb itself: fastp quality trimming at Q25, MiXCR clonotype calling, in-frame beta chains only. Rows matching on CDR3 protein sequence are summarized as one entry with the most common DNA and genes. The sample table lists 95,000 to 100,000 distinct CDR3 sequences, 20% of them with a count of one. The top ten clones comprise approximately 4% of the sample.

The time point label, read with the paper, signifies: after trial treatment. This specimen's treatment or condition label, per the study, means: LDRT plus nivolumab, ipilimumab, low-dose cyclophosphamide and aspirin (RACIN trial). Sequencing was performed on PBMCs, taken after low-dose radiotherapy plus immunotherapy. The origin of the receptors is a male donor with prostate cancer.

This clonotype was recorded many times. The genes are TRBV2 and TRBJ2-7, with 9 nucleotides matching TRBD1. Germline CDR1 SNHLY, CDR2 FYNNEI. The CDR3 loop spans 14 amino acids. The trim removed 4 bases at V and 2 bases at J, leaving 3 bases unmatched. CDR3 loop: CASSAGQGTYEQYF. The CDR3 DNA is TGTGCCAGCAGTGCAGGACAGGGGACCTACGAGCAGTACTTC.

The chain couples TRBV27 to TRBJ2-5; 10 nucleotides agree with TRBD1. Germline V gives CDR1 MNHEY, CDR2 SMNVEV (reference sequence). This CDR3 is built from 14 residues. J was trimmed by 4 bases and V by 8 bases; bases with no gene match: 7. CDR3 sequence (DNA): TGTGCCAGCGGACGGGACAGGGGAGGAGAGACCCAGTACTTC. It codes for CASGRDRGGETQYF.

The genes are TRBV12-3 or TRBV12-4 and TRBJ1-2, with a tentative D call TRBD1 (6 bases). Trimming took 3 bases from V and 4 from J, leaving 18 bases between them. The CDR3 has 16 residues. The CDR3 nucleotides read TGTGCCAGCAGTTTCTCGGGGGGCCGGAGCGCCTATGGCTACACCTTC. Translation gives CASSFSGGRSAYGYTF.

CDR3 amino acids: CASSFASGAYGTQYF. The CDR3 nucleotides read TGTGCCAGCAGCTTTGCTAGCGGGGCCTACGGGACCCAGTACTTC. V gene TRBV7-2 combines with J gene TRBJ2-5, with 9 positions matching TRBD2. The germline CDR1 and CDR2 sequences are SGHTA and FQGNSA. The V gene end was trimmed by 3 bases and the J gene end by 7 bases; junction bases not matched to a gene: 9. There are 15 residues in the CDR3.

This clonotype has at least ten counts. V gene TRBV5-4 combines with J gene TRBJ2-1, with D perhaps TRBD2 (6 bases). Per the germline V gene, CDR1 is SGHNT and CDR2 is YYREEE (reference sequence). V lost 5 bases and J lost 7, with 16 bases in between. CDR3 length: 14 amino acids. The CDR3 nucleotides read TGTGCCAGCAGAACCGGGACTTCGTCAAATGAGCAGTTCTTC. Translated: CASRTGTSSNEQFF. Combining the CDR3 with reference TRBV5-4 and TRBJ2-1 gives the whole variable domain ETGVTQSPTHLIKTRGQQVTLRCSSQSGHNTVSWYQQALGQGPQFIFQYYREEENGRGNFPPRFSGLQFPNYSSELNVNALELDDSALYLCASRTGTSSNEQFFGPGTRLTVL.